One sample yielded the 6 T cell receptor beta chains listed below, sequenced in a study of T cells in Graves' hyperthyroidism and ophthalmopathy. The investigators amplified TCR beta CDR3 regions from RNA transcripts. HTBI primers drove first-round RT-PCR of the TCR CDR3. TCRdb ran MiXCR on the multiplex PCR reads and lists one entry per CDR3 protein. This repertoire shows 470,000 or so distinct CDR3 sequences, less than 25% found once; its top ten account for approximately 26%. The sample consisted of blood. The receptors originated from a man between 18 and 29 years old with Graves' hyperthyroidism.

This clonotype came up many times. The CDR3 DNA reads TGTGCCACCAGCAGAGATCGGCAGGTTTATGGCTACACCTTC. Protein sequence: CATSRDRQVYGYTF. The chain carries TRBV15 and TRBJ1-2; no definite D call. Germline V lookup: CDR1 LNHNV, CDR2 YYDKDF (reference sequence). This CDR3 has 14 residues. V was cut by 0 bases and J by 5 bases, with 10 bases left in between.

The table lists this clonotype with a few counts. V is TRBV3-1 and J is TRBJ2-7; perhaps TRBD2 as D (6 bases). Germline lookup yields CDR1 LGHDT and CDR2 YNNKEL (reference sequence). CDR3 length: 13 amino acids. Deletions cut 5 bases from V and 6 bases from J, with 14 bases between. The CDR3 loop reads CASSSRGSSEQYF. The CDR3 nucleotides are TGTGCCAGCAGCTCGCGGGGTTCGAGCGAGCAGTACTTC.

The rearrangement joins TRBV6-1 to TRBJ1-5; D perhaps matches TRBD1 (6 bases). Germline CDR1 reads MNHNS; CDR2 reads SASEGT. V lost 6 bases and J lost 4, with 13 bases in between. The CDR3 loop spans 14 amino acids. The CDR3, as DNA: TGTGCCAGCAGAGAATGGGGGGCTAATCAGCCCCAGCATTTT. It is translated as CASREWGANQPQHF.

There are many counts of this clonotype. V is TRBV20-1 and J is TRBJ1-2, with D tentatively TRBD1 (6 bases). Germline V CDR1 and CDR2: DFQATT, SNEGSKA (reference sequence). Trimming removed 0 bases at V and 8 bases at J, with 10 bases between. The CDR3 is made up of 12 amino acids. The CDR3 is CSAREGASGYTF. Written as DNA, the CDR3 is TGCAGTGCTAGAGAGGGGGCAAGCGGCTACACCTTC.

This clonotype was recorded a few times. DNA of the CDR3: TGCAGTGCTAGACGGCAGGCGCAAGAGACCCAGTACTTC. Translating gives CSARRQAQETQYF. V usage is TRBV20-1 and J usage is TRBJ2-5; D not certain. The CDR3 consists of 13 residues. Germline V lookup: CDR1 DFQATT, CDR2 SNEGSKA (reference sequence). The germline V and J ends were trimmed by 2 bases and 2 bases, with 9 bases remaining between them.

The sample holds many counts of this clonotype. The rearrangement links TRBV12-3 or TRBV12-4 to TRBJ2-7; 8 bases align to TRBD2. V shed 5 bases, J shed 4 bases, and the junction held 10 bases outside the gene matches. CDR3 length: 15 residues. CDR3 amino acids: CASSVAGGSAYEQYF. CDR3 in DNA: TGTGCCAGCAGTGTTGCGGGGGGATCGGCTTACGAGCAGTACTTC.